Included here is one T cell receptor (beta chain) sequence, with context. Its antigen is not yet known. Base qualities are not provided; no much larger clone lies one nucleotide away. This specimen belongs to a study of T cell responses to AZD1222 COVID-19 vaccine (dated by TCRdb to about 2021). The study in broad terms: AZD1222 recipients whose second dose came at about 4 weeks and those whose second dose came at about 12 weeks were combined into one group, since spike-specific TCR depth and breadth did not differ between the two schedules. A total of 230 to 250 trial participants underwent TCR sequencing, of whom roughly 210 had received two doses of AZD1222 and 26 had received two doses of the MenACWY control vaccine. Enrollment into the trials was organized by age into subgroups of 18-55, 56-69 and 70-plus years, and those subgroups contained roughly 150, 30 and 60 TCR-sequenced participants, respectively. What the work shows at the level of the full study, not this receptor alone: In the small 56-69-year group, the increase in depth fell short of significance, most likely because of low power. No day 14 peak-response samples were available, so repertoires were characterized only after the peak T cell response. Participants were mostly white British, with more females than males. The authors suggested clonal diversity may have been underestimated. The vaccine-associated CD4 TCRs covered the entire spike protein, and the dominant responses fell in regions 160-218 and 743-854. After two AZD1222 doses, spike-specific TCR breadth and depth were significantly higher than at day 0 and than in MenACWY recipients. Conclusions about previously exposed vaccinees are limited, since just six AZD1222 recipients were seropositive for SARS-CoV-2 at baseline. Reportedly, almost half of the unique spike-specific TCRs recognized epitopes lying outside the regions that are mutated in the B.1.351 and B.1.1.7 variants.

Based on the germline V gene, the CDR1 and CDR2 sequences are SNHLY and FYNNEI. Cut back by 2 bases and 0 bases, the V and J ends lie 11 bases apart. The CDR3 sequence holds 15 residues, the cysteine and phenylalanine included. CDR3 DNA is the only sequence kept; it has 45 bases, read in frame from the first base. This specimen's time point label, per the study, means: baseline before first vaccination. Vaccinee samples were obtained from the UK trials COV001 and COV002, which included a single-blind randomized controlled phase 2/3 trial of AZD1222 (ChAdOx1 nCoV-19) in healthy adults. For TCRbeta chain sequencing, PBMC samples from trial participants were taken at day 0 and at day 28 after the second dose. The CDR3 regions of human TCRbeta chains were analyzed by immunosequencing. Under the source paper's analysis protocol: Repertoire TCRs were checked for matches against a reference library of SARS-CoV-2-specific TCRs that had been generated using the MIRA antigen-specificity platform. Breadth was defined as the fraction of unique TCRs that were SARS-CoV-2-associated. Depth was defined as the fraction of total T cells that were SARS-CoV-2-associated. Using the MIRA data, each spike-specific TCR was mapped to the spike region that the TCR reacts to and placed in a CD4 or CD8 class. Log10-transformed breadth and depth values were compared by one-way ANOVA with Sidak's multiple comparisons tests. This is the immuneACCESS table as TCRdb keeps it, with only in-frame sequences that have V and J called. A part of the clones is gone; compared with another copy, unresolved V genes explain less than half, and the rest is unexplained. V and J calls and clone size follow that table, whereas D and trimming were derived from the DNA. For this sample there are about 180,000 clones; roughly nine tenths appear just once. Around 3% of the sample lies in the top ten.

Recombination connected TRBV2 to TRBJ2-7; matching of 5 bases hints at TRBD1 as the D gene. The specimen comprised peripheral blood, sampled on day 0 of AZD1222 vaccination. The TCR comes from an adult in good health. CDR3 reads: CASSERGGSSYEQYF. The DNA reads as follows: TGTGCCAGCAGTGAAAGGGGCGGAAGCTCCTACGAGCAGTACTTC.